The sample holds a few counts of the clone carrying this T cell receptor (beta chain). This sample was included in a study of spatial heterogeneity in lung cancer. MiXCR, applied by TCRdb to the 5' RACE reads, yields one record per CDR3 protein. Of roughly 79,000 distinct CDR3 sequences in the sample, about 8% were seen once. Time point denoted: sample taken at primary tumor resection. The origin of this receptor is a male donor with early-stage non-small cell lung cancer. Sequencing used PBMCs, obtained at surgery.

The CDR3 DNA reads TGTGCCACCCGTCCCGGCGGGGGACAGTATGGCTACACCTTC. Translated, it gives CATRPGGGQYGYTF. The chain combines TRBV19 with TRBJ1-2, with 7 bases matching TRBD1. After removal of 10 bases from V and 5 bases from J, the junction contained 13 bases not matched to a gene. CDR3 length: 14 residues. Germline loops: CDR1 LNHDA, CDR2 SQIVND (reference sequence).